A selection of T cell receptor beta chains follows, all from one sample in a study of shared clonotypes between healthy human individuals. The method was immunoSEQ multiplex PCR; TCRdb's version includes in-frame clones alone and lacks a portion of them. The sample gives 2 million or so clones, 90% to 95% of which show up once; 0.1% to 0.15% is in the top ten. The sequenced sample was naive CD4+ T cells sorted from blood. Receptors originate from a man aged 18 to 30 in good health. CDR3s include the opening cysteine and the closing phenylalanine or tryptophan. D genes are given only for firm matches. Part of the rows lack a size; the others show once, few, many or a class for expanded clones.

clone_size	j_call	d_call	v_call	cdr3_nt	cdr3_aa
-	TRBJ2-7	TRBD2	TRBV7-2	TGTGCCAGCAGCTTAGTAACGGGGGGGCTTCTCGAGCAGTACTTC	CASSLVTGGLLEQYF
-	TRBJ1-3	TRBD1	TRBV2	TGTGCCAGCAGTAGGGACAGGAATGGAAACACCATATATTTT	CASSRDRNGNTIYF
-	TRBJ1-1	-	TRBV15	TGTGCCACCAGCGGGAGGAAACTCATGAACACTGAAGCTTTCTTT	CATSGRKLMNTEAFF
-	TRBJ2-2	-	TRBV7-2	TGTGCCAGCAGCTTAGAAGCCGGGGGAAAAACCGGGGAGCTGTTTTTT	CASSLEAGGKTGELFF
once	TRBJ1-5	-	TRBV28	TGTGCCAGCACCATAGGTGGGGGCGCTTATCAGCCCCAGCATTTT	CASTIGGGAYQPQHF
-	TRBJ1-2	-	TRBV9	TGTGCCAGCAGCGTACTGCAGGGTAGAGGCTACACCTTC	CASSVLQGRGYTF
-	TRBJ2-3	-	TRBV9	TGTGCCAGCAGCGTAGGGAACAGGGCGGATACGCAGTATTTT	CASSVGNRADTQYF
-	TRBJ1-5	TRBD1	TRBV5-8	TGTGCCAGCAGCTTGTTGGGGACAGACAAACTGGCCCAGCATTTT	CASSLLGTDKLAQHF
-	TRBJ1-1	-	TRBV7-8	TGTGCCAGCAGCTTAGTCGGCGGAACTAACACTGAAGCTTTCTTT	CASSLVGGTNTEAFF
-	TRBJ2-7	TRBD1	TRBV5-3	TGTGCCAGAAGCTTATACTCGACAGGGCATACCGAGCAGTACTTC	CARSLYSTGHTEQYF
-	TRBJ1-5	TRBD1	TRBV28	TGTGCCAGCAGAGAAGGACAGGGCCGACAGCCCCAGCATTTT	CASREGQGRQPQHF
-	TRBJ2-7	TRBD2	TRBV10-3	TGTGCCATCAGTGAGCCTAGCGGGAGGGCGGGCTCCTACGAGCAGTACTTC	CAISEPSGRAGSYEQYF
-	TRBJ2-7	-	TRBV29-1	TGCAGCGTTTCTGGGCGGATGCTCGACGAGCAGTACTTC	CSVSGRMLDEQYF
-	TRBJ2-2	-	TRBV25-1	TGTGCCAGCAGTGAGAATACCGGGGAGCTGTTTTTT	CASSENTGELFF
once	TRBJ2-3	-	TRBV5-6	TGTGCCAGCAGCTTGACGAGGGGTAGTGATACGCAGTATTTT	CASSLTRGSDTQYF
-	TRBJ2-2	-	TRBV25-1	TGTGCCAGCAGTTCCGGGCCGAACACCGGGGAGCTGTTTTTT	CASSSGPNTGELFF
-	TRBJ2-7	-	TRBV6-1	TGTGCCAGCAGTGCCGAACAGGGAAGCTTCTACGAGCAGTACTTC	CASSAEQGSFYEQYF
-	TRBJ2-3	-	TRBV6-5	TGTGCCAGCAGTTACTACTCGCGTAGCACAGATACGCAGTATTTT	CASSYYSRSTDTQYF
-	TRBJ1-2	-	TRBV30	TGTGCCTGGAGTCCCCAAGGGGGGGGAAGTGGCTACACCTTC	CAWSPQGGGSGYTF
-	TRBJ2-7	-	TRBV9	TGTGCCAGCAGCGTAGGACCCTCAGGGGACGAGCAGTACTTC	CASSVGPSGDEQYF
-	TRBJ2-2	-	TRBV30	TGTGCCTGGAGAGTGCGGGGCGGTATCGCGAACACCGGGGAGCTGTTTTTT	CAWRVRGGIANTGELFF
-	TRBJ1-2	-	TRBV7-2	TGTGCCAGCAGCTTCGAGACAGTCTATGGCTACACCTTC	CASSFETVYGYTF
once	TRBJ2-3	-	TRBV4-1	TGCGCCAGCAGCCAAGGGACCGTTAGCACAGATACGCAGTATTTT	CASSQGTVSTDTQYF
-	TRBJ2-3	TRBD1	TRBV5-4	TGTGCCAGCAGCTTAACAGGGGGCACGACAGATACGCAGTATTTT	CASSLTGGTTDTQYF
-	TRBJ2-7	-	TRBV6-5	TGTGCCAGCATAAGTTCCAGGGAGAATTCCTACGAGCAGTACTTC	CASISSRENSYEQYF
-	TRBJ1-1	TRBD1	TRBV2	TGTGCCACCGAATTCCAGGGGGACACTGAAGCTTTCTTT	CATEFQGDTEAFF
-	TRBJ2-3	-	TRBV7-8	TGTGCCAGCGCCCGCGGGCAGTTGGGAGATACGCAGTATTTT	CASARGQLGDTQYF
-	TRBJ2-5	TRBD1	TRBV29-1	TGCTCAGGGGGTATAAATGGTGAGACCCAGTACTTC	CSGGINGETQYF
once	TRBJ2-2	TRBD2	TRBV7-8	TGTGCCAGCAGCCTAGGGACTAGCGGGGTGGGGGAGCTGTTTTTT	CASSLGTSGVGELFF
-	TRBJ1-5	-	TRBV9	TGTGCCAGCAGCGTAGAAGGAGGGAATCAGCCCCAGCATTTT	CASSVEGGNQPQHF
-	TRBJ1-5	-	TRBV20-1	TGCAGTGCTAGAGTAGGGGGGCCCCAGCATTTT	CSARVGGPQHF